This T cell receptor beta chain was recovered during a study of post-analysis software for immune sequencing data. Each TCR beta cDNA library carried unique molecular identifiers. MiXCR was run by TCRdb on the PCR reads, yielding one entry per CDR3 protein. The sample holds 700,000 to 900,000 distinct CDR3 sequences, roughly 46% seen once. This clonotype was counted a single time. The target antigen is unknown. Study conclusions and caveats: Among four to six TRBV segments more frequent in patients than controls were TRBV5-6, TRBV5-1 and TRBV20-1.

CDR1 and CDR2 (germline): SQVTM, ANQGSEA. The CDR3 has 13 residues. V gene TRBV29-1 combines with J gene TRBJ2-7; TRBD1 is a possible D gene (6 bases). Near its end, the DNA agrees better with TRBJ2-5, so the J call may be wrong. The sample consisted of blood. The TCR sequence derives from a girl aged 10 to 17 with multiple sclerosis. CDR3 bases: TGCAGCGTTGTTATCGCAGGGGAAGAGACCCAGTACTTC. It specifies CSVVIAGEETQYF.